Listed below are T cell receptor beta chains from one sample, sequenced in a study of T cell repertoires in cytomegalovirus infection. These TCRs are of unknown antigen specificity. TCRdb reprocessed the reads with MiXCR, giving one entry per CDR3 protein. The sample yields around 800,000 distinct CDR3 sequences, around a third seen once. The specimen was cultured CD8+ T cells from PBMCs, collected from culture after CMV antigen stimulation. These receptors were taken from a human donor in good health (CMV status not recorded). Some clones in this sample may be carry-over from other donors' samples. Both conserved end residues are part of each CDR3. D genes are given only for firm matches. Not every row has a clone size; where given, it reads once, few, many or a size class.

j_gene | v_gene | abundance | d_gene | CDR3aa | CDR3nt
TRBJ2-1 | TRBV20-1 | few | NA | CSAGGDIKDEQFF | TGCAGTGCGGGGGGGGACATTAAGGATGAGCAGTTCTTC
TRBJ1-2 | TRBV7-2 | many | NA | CASSLDGSTNYGYTF | TGTGCCAGCAGCTTAGATGGCAGTACTAACTATGGCTACACCTTC
TRBJ2-3 | TRBV20-1 | NA | TRBD1 | CSASTGGAENADTQYF | TGCAGTGCTAGTACAGGGGGCGCGGAGAATGCAGATACGCAGTATTTT
TRBJ2-7 | TRBV7-9 | NA | NA | CASSLRVPEQYF | TGTGCCAGCAGCTTAAGGGTTCCCGAGCAGTACTTC
TRBJ1-1 | TRBV28 | NA | TRBD1 | CASKPTGEGTEAFF | TGTGCCAGCAAACCGACAGGGGAGGGGACTGAAGCTTTCTTT
TRBJ1-5 | TRBV12-3/TRBV12-4 | many | NA | CASRFRGSNQPQHF | TGTGCCAGCAGATTCAGGGGAAGCAATCAGCCCCAGCATTTT
TRBJ2-1 | TRBV9 | NA | NA | CASSENSGYNEQFF | TGTGCCAGCAGCGAAAATAGCGGCTACAATGAGCAGTTCTTC
TRBJ2-6 | TRBV5-5 | NA | NA | CASSIRSSGANVLTF | TGTGCCAGCAGCATACGAAGCTCTGGGGCCAACGTCCTGACTTTC
TRBJ2-4 | TRBV19 | NA | TRBD1 | CASTPRGQTNIQYF | TGTGCCAGTACCCCCCGGGGACAGACAAACATTCAGTACTTC
TRBJ2-1 | TRBV29-1 | NA | NA | CSLEVELYNEQFF | TGCAGCCTGGAGGTAGAGCTCTACAATGAGCAGTTCTTC
TRBJ2-1 | TRBV15 | NA | NA | CATSNRWGNEQFF | TGTGCCACCAGCAACCGCTGGGGAAATGAGCAGTTCTTC